What follows describes a single T cell receptor (beta chain). The antigen is unknown. The sample comes from a study of Graves' ophthalmopathy and Graves' hyperthyroidism. J was trimmed by 1 base and V by 9 bases; bases with no gene match: 5. CDR3 length: 13 amino acids. Per germline, CDR1 ENHRY and CDR2 SYGVKD. Clinicians made diagnoses from clinical symptoms, serum thyroxine, TRAb, thyroid ultrasound and orbital computed tomography. Study-wide results and limits: Most clonotypes expanded in thyroid above 0.001 frequency were present in blood too. For separating ophthalmopathy from stable hyperthyroidism, a 13-signature model gave 85% to 90% sensitivity and roughly 83% specificity.

Transcripts of RNA were the source for amplifying TCR beta CDR3 regions. A first-round RT-PCR used HTBI primers, followed by a second-round multiplex PCR. TCRdb used MiXCR to reprocess the multiplex PCR reads, holding one entry per CDR3 protein. The sample carries around 1.1 million distinct CDR3 sequences, about 38% recorded once. The sequence came from an adult man with Graves' hyperthyroidism. The material sequenced was peripheral blood or thyroid tissue (not recorded which). The V gene is TRBV10-3, the J gene TRBJ2-5, with TRBD2 matching over 7 bases. Here the CDR3 reads CAIHSGPQETQYF. DNA for the CDR3: TGTGCCATACATAGCGGGCCCCAAGAGACCCAGTACTTC.